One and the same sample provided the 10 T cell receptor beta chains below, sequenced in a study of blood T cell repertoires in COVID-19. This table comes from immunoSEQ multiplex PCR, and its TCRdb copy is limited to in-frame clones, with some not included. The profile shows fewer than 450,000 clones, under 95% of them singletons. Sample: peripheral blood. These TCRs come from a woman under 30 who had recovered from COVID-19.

CDR3 in DNA: TGCGCCAGCAGCCAAGAAGGTGCTAGCGACGGGGTAGATACGCAGTATTTT. It is translated as CASSQEGASDGVDTQYF. The chain links TRBV4-3 to TRBJ2-3; TRBD2 is a possible D gene (6 bases). Trimming left V 0 bases short and J 5 bases short, with 18 bases between. Per germline, CDR1 LGHNA and CDR2 YSLEER. The CDR3 is 17 amino acids.

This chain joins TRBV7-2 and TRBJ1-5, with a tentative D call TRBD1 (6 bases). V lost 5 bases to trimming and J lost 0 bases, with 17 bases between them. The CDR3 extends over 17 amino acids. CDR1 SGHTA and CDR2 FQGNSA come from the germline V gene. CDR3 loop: CASSIMTGPYSNQPQHF. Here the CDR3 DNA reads TGTGCCAGCAGCATCATGACAGGACCTTATAGCAATCAGCCCCAGCATTTT.

CDR3 coding DNA: TGTGCCAGTAACCACAGGGGGCGTGGGGGGAGTGAAAAACTGTTTTTT. It is translated as CASNHRGRGGSEKLFF. The genes are TRBV19 and TRBJ1-4; 9 nucleotides agree with TRBD1. V trimming: 7 bases; J trimming: 7 bases; junction bases outside the gene matches: 13. The germline V gene has CDR1 LNHDA and CDR2 SQIVND (reference sequence). The CDR3 length is 16 residues.

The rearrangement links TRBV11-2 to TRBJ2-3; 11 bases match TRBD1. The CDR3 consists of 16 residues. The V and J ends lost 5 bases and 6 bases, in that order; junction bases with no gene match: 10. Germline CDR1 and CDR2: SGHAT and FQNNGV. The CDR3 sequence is CASSPRTGGYVDTQYF. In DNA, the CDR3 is TGTGCCAGCAGCCCTCGGACAGGGGGCTACGTGGATACGCAGTATTTT.

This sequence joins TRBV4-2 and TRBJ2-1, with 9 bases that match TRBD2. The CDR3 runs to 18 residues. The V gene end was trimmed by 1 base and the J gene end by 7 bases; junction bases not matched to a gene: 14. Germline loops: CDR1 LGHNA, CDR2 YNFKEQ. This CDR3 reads CASSQATRASGILNEQFF. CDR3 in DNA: TGTGCCAGCAGCCAAGCTACGAGGGCTAGCGGGATTTTGAATGAGCAGTTCTTC.

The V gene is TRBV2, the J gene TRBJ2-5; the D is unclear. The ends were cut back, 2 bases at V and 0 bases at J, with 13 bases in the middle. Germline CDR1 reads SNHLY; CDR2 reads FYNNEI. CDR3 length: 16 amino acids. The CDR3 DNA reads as TGTGCCAGCAGTGAACCCCTTTCAGTAAACCAAGAGACCCAGTACTTC. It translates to CASSEPLSVNQETQYF.

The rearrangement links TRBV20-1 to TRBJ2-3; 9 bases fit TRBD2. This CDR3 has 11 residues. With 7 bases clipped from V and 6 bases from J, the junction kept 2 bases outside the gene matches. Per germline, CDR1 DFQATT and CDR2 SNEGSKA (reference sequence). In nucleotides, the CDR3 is TGCAGTGGCAGCGGGGGGGATACGCAGTATTTT. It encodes CSGSGGDTQYF.

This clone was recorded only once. CDR3 nucleotide sequence: TGTGCCAGTCGAACCCCAAGAAGCGATGAGCAGTTCTTC. This translates into CASRTPRSDEQFF. The chain employs TRBV19 and TRBJ2-1; D unclear. Looked up from germline, CDR1 is LNHDA and CDR2 is SQIVND (reference sequence). The CDR3 spans 13 residues. Trimming cost V 8 bases and J 8 bases, with 16 bases left between them.

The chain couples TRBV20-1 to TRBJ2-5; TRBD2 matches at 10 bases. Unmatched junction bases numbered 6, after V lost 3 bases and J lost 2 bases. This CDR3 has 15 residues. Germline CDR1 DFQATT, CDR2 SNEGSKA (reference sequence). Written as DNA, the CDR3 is TGCAGTGCTAGTCCGGCTAGCGGGAGACAAGAGACCCAGTACTTC. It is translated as CSASPASGRQETQYF.

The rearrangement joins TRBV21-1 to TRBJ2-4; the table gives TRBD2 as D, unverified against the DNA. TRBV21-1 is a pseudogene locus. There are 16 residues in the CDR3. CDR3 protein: CASSKALEAPKNIQYF. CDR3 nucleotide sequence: TGTGCCAGCAGCAAAGCCCTGGAGGCACCCAAAAACATTCAGTACTTC.